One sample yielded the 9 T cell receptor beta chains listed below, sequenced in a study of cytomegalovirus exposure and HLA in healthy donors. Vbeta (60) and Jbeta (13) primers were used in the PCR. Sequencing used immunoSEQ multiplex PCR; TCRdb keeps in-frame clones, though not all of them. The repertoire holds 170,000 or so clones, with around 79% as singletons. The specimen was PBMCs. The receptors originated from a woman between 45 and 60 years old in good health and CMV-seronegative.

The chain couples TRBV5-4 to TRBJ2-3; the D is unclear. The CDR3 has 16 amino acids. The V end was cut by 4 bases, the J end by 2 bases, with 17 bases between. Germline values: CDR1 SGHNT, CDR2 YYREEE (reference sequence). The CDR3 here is CASSVKISVNTDTQYF. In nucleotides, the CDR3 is TGTGCCAGCAGCGTTAAGATATCAGTAAACACAGATACGCAGTATTTT.

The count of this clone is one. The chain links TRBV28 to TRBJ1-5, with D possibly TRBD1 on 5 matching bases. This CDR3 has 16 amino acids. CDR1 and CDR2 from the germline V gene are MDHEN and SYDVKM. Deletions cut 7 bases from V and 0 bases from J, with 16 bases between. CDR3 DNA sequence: TGTGCCAGCATTTCCAGGGAATATCGTAGCAATCAGCCCCAGCATTTT. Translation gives CASISREYRSNQPQHF.

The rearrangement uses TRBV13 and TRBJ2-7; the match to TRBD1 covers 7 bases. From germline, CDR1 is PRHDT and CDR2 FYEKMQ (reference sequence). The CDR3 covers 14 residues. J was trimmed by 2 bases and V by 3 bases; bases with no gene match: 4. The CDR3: CASSLDRQTYEQYF. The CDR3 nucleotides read TGTGCCAGCAGCTTGGACAGGCAAACCTACGAGCAGTACTTC.

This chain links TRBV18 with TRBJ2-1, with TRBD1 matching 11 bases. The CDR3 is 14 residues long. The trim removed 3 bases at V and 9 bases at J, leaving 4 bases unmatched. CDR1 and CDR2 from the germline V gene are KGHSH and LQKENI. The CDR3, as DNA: TGTGCCAGCTCACCGGGACAGGGGGTGGGTGAGCAGTTCTTC. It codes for CASSPGQGVGEQFF.

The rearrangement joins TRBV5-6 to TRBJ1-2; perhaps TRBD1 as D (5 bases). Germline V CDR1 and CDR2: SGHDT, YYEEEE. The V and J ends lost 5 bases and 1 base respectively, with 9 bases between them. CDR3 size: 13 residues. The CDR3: CASSQTDNYGYTF. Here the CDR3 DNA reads TGTGCCAGCAGTCAGACAGATAACTATGGCTACACCTTC.

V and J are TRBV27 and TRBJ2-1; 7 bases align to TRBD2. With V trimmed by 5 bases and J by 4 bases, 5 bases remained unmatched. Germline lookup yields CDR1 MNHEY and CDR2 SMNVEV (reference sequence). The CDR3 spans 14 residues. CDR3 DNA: TGTGCCAGCAGTCTGGGACTATCGTACAATGAGCAGTTCTTC. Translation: CASSLGLSYNEQFF.

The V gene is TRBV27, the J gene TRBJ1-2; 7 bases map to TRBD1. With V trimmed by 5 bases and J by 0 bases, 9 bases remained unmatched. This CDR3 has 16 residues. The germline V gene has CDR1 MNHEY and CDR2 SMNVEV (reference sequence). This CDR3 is CASSPRTGYTNYGYTF. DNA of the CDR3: TGTGCCAGCAGTCCCAGGACAGGATATACTAACTATGGCTACACCTTC.

The CDR3 is CASSLEAGGGELETQYF. The CDR3 DNA reads as TGTGCCAGCAGTTTAGAGGCGGGAGGGGGCGAGTTAGAGACCCAGTACTTC. This chain uses TRBV27 with TRBJ2-5; 9 positions agree with TRBD2. Trimming at V came to 2 bases and at J to 4 bases, leaving 11 bases not matched to a gene. This CDR3 region has 17 residues. CDR1 MNHEY and CDR2 SMNVEV come from the germline V gene (reference sequence).

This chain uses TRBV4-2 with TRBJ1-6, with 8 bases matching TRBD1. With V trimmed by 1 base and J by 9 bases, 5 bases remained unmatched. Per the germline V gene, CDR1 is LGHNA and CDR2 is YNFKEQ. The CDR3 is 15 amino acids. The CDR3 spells CASSQAYRGGSPLHF. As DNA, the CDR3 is TGTGCCAGCAGCCAAGCGTACAGGGGGGGTTCACCCCTCCACTTT.